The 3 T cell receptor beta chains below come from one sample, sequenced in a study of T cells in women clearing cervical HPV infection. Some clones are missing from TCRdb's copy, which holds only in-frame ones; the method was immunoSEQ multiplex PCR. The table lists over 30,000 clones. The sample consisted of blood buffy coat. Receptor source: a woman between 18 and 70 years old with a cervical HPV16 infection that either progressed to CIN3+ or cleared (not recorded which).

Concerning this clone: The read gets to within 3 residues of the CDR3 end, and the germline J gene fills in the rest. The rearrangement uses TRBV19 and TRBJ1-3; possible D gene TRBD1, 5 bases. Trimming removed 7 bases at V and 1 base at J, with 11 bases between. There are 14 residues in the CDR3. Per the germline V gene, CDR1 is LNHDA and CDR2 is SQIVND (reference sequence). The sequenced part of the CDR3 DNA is TGTGCCAGTACCATCGGGGGTTCTGGAAACACC. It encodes CASTIGGSGNT. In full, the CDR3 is CASTIGGSGNTIYF.

The CDR3 loop reads CSASIATSYEQYF. Partial CDR3 DNA: TGCAGTGCTAGTATAGCAACTAGCTACGAG. The J gene is TRBJ2-7, the V gene TRBV20-1; D perhaps matches TRBD2 (5 bases). The sequenced fragment ends 3 residues before the CDR3 boundary, so the rest is inferred from the germline J gene. Deletions cut 3 bases from V and 3 bases from J, with 12 bases between. The CDR3 extends over 13 amino acids. Germline V gene sequence: CDR1 DFQATT, CDR2 SNEGSKA (reference sequence).

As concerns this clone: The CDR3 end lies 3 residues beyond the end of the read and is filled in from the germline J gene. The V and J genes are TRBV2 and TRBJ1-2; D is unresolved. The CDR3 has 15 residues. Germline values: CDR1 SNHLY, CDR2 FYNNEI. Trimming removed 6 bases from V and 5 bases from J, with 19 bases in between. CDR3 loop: CASSPEGGAGYGYTF. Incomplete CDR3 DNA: TGTGCCAGCAGCCCAGAGGGAGGAGCGGGGTATGGC.